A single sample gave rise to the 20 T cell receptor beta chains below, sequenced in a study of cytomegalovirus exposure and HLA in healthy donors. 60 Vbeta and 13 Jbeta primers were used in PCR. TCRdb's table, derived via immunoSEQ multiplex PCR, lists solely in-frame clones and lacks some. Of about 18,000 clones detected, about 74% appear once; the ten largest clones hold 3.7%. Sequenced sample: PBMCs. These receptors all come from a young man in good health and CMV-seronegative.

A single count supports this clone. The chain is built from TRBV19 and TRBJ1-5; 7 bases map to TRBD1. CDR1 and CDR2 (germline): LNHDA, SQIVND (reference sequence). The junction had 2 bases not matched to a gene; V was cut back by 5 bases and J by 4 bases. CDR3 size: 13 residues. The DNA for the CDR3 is TGTGCCAGTAGTCCGACAGGGAATCAGCCCCAGCATTTT. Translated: CASSPTGNQPQHF. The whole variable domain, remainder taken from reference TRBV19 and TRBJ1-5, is DGGITQSPKYLFRKEGQNVTLSCEQNLNHDAMYWYRQDPGQGLRLIYYSQIVNDFQKGDIAEGYSVSREKKESFPLTVTSAQKNPTAFYLCASSPTGNQPQHFGDGTRLSIL.

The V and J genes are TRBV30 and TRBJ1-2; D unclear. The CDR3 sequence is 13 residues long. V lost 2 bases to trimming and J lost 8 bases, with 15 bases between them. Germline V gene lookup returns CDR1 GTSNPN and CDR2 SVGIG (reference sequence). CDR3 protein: CAWSFNPYSGYTF. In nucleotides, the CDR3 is TGTGCCTGGAGTTTCAACCCCTATAGCGGCTACACCTTC.

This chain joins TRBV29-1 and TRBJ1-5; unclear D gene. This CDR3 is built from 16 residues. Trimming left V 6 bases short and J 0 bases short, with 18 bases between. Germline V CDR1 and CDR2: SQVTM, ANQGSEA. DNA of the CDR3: TGCAGCGTCACCCTCGGGTTAGGTAATAGCAATCAGCCCCAGCATTTT. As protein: CSVTLGLGNSNQPQHF.

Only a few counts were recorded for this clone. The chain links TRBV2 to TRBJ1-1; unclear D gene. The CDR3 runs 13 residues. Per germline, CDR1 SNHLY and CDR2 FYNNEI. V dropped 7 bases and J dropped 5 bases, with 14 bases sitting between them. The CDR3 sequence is CASNPTGRTEAFF. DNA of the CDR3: TGTGCCAGCAACCCTACGGGGAGAACTGAAGCTTTCTTT.

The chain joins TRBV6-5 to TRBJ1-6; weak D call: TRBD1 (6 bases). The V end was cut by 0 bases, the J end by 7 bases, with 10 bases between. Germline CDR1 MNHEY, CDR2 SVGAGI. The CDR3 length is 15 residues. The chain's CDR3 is CASSYSGQGNSPLHF. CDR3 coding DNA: TGTGCCAGCAGTTACTCGGGACAAGGAAATTCACCCCTCCACTTT.

DNA for the CDR3: TGTGCCACCGGTACAGGGGACTCTGGAAACACCATATATTTT. This codes for CATGTGDSGNTIYF. The V call is TRBV15, the J call TRBJ1-3; TRBD1 matches at 7 bases. Germline CDR1 LNHNV, CDR2 YYDKDF (reference sequence). Trimming at V came to 8 bases and at J to 0 bases, leaving 4 bases not matched to a gene. The CDR3 extends over 14 amino acids. The variable domain in full, with the rest retrieved from reference TRBV15 and TRBJ1-3, is DAMVIQNPRYQVTQFGKPVTLSCSQTLNHNVMYWYQQKSSQAPKLLFHYYDKDFNNEADTPDNFQSRRPNTSFCFLDIRSPGLGDTAMYLCATGTGDSGNTIYFGEGSWLTVV.

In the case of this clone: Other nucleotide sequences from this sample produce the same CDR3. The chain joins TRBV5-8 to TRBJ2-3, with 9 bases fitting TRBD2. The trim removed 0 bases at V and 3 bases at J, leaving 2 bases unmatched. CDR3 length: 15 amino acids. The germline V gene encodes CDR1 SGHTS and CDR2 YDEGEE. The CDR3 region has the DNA TGTGCCAGCAGCTTGGGCCTAGCGGGAACAGATACGCAGTATTTT. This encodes CASSLGLAGTDTQYF.

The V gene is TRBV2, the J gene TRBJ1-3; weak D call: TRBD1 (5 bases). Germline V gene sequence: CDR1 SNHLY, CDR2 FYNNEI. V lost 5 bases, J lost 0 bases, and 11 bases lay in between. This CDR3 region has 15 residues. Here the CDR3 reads CASSIYRTSGNTIYF. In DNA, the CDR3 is TGTGCCAGCAGTATTTACAGGACCTCTGGAAACACCATATATTTT. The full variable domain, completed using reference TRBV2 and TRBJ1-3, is EPEVTQTPSHQVTQMGQEVILRCVPISNHLYFYWYRQILGQKVEFLVSFYNNEISEKSEIFDDQFSVERPDGSNFTLKIRSTKLEDSAMYFCASSIYRTSGNTIYFGEGSWLTVV.

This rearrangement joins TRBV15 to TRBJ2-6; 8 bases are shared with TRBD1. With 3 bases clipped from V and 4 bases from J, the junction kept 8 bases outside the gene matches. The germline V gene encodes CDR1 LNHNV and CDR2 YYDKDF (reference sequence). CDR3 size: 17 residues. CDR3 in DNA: TGTGCCACCAGCAGGGACAGGGTCTCCTCAGGGGCCAACGTCCTGACTTTC. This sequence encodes CATSRDRVSSGANVLTF.

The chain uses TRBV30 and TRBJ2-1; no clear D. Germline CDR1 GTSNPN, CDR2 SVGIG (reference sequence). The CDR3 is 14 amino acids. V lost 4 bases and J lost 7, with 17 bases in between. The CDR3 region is CAWNRVLDGNEQFF. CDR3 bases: TGTGCCTGGAACCGGGTCCTAGACGGGAATGAGCAGTTCTTC.

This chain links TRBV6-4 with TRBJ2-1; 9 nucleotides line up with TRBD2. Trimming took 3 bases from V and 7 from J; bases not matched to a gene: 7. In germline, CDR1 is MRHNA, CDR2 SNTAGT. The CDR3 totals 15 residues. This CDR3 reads CASSEAGGPGNEQFF. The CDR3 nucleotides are TGTGCCAGCAGTGAGGCGGGGGGGCCGGGGAATGAGCAGTTCTTC.

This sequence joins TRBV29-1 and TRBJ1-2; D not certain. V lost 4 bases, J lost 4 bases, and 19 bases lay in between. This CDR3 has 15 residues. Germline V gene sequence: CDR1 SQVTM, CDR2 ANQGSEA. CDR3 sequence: CSVVIGSANPYGYTF. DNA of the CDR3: TGCAGCGTTGTGATCGGTTCTGCCAACCCCTATGGCTACACCTTC.

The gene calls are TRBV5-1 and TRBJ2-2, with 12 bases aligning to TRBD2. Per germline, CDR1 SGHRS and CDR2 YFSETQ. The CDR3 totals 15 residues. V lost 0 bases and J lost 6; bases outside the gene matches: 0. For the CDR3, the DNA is TGCGCCAGCAGCTTGGGACTAGCGGGGGCCGGGGAGCTGTTTTTT. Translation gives CASSLGLAGAGELFF.

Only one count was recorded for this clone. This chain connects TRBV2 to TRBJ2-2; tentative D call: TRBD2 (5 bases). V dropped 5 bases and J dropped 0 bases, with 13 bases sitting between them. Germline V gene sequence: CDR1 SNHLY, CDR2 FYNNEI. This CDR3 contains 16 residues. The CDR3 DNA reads TGTGCCAGCAGTCGTGAGAGACTATCGAACACCGGGGAGCTGTTTTTT. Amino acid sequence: CASSRERLSNTGELFF.

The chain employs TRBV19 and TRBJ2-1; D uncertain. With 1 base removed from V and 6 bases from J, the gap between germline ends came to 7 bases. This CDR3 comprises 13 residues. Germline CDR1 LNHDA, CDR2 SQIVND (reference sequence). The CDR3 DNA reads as TGTGCCAGTAGTATAGGTCAGATCAATGAGCAGTTCTTC. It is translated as CASSIGQINEQFF.

CDR3 loop: CASSRSTGPTYEQYF. CDR3 nucleotide sequence: TGTGCCAGCAGTCGATCGACAGGCCCGACCTACGAGCAGTACTTC. V usage is TRBV7-3 and J usage is TRBJ2-7; D is perhaps TRBD1 (6 bases). Between the trimmed V and J ends, which lost 6 bases and 2 bases, there was a span of 17 bases. The germline V gene encodes CDR1 SGHTA and CDR2 FQGTGA. The CDR3 length is 15 residues.

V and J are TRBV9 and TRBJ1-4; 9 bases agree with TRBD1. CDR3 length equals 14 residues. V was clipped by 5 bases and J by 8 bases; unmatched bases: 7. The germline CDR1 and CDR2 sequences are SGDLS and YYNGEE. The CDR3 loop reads CASSATGGREKLFF. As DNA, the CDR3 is TGTGCCAGCAGTGCCACAGGGGGCAGAGAAAAACTGTTTTTT.

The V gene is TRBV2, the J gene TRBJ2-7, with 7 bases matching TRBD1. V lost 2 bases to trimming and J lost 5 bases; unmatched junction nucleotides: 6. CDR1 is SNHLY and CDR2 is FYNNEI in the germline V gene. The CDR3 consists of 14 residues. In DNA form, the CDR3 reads TGTGCCAGCAGTGAAAGGGGGCTTAGCGACGAGCAGTACTTC. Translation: CASSERGLSDEQYF.

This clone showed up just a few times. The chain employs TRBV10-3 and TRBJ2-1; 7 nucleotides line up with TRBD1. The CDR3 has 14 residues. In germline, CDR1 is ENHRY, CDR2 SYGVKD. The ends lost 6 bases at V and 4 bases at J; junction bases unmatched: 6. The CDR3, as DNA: TGTGCCATCAGGGGACAGAAGGATTACAATGAGCAGTTCTTC. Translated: CAIRGQKDYNEQFF.

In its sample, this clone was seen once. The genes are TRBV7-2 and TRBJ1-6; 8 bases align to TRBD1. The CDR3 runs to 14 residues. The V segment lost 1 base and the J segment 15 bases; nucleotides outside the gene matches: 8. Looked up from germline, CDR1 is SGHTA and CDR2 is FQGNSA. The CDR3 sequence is CASSLGQGAPLLHF. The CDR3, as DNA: TGTGCCAGCAGCTTAGGTCAGGGGGCACCTCTCCTCCACTTT.